Following are 28 T cell receptor beta chains from one sample sequenced in a study of T cells in Graves' hyperthyroidism and ophthalmopathy. The TCR beta CDR3 regions underwent amplification using RNA transcripts as the source. Initially, a first-round RT-PCR of the TCR CDR3 employed the HTBI primer set. TCRdb itself ran the multiplex PCR reads through MiXCR, one entry per CDR3 protein. Here the sample spans hundreds of thousands of distinct CDR3 sequences, around a sixth being singletons. Specimen: blood. The receptors were sampled from a woman between 18 and 29 years old with Graves' hyperthyroidism that later progressed to Graves' ophthalmopathy.

V gene TRBV6-1 combines with J gene TRBJ2-2; D is possibly TRBD2 (6 bases). CDR1 is MNHNS and CDR2 is SASEGT in the germline V gene. The ends were cut back, 5 bases at V and 5 bases at J, with 21 bases in the middle. The CDR3 consists of 17 residues. In DNA form, the CDR3 reads TGTGCCAGCAGTCCAAGGGTGGTCGGGAGCGGGACCGGGGAGCTGTTTTTT. Translated, it gives CASSPRVVGSGTGELFF.

Many counts were recorded for this clonotype. V and J are TRBV28 and TRBJ2-7; D is ambiguous. This CDR3 contains 13 residues. Trimming shortened V by 7 bases and J by 4 bases, and 14 bases separated the two germline ends. Germline lookup yields CDR1 MDHEN and CDR2 SYDVKM. CDR3 sequence: CASTPSPPYEQYF. The CDR3 region has the DNA TGTGCCAGCACCCCCTCCCCCCCGTACGAGCAGTACTTC. The full variable domain, with the rest looked up from reference TRBV28 and TRBJ2-7, is DVKVTQSSRYLVKRTGEKVFLECVQDMDHENMFWYRQDPGLGLRLIYFSYDVKMKEKGDIPEGYSVSREKKERFSLILESASTNQTSMYLCASTPSPPYEQYFGPGTRLTVT.

The gene calls are TRBV28 and TRBJ2-7; D call uncertain. The CDR3 has 14 residues. Germline V gives CDR1 MDHEN, CDR2 SYDVKM. Trimming stripped 3 bases from V and 0 bases from J, with 9 bases between. CDR3 in DNA: TGTGCCAGCAGTTTGCGAGTGAGCTCCTACGAGCAGTACTTC. Encoded protein: CASSLRVSSYEQYF.

On this clonotype itself: A read error may be the cause here, since a much bigger clone is one base away. The J gene is TRBJ1-5, the V gene TRBV28; D is unclear. CDR3 length equals 12 residues. Germline values: CDR1 MDHEN, CDR2 SYDVKM. V shed 5 bases and J shed 6 bases, with 8 bases lying between them. CDR3 amino acids: CASSAGSQPQHF. CDR3 coding DNA: TGTGCCAGCAGTGCGGGCAGTCAGCCCCAGCATTTT.

Regarding this clonotype: Being one base from a much bigger clone, this may be a read error. The V gene is TRBV6-2 or TRBV6-3, the J gene TRBJ2-7, with 8 bases aligning to TRBD1. CDR1 and CDR2 (germline): MNHEY, SVGEGT. CDR3 length equals 13 residues. For the CDR3, the DNA is TGTGCCGGCAGCCGGACAGGGTTTTACGAGCAGTACTTC. It translates to CAGSRTGFYEQYF.

Many counts were recorded for this clonotype. CDR3: CASSPPVGPDTQYF. CDR3 DNA sequence: TGTGCCAGCAGCCCGCCAGTAGGGCCGGATACGCAGTATTTT. The chain couples TRBV7-9 to TRBJ2-3; D is unclear. CDR1 and CDR2 from the germline V gene are SEHNR and FQNEAQ (reference sequence). Trimming took 5 bases from V and 6 from J, leaving 15 bases between them. The CDR3 runs to 14 residues.

This clonotype was counted ten times or more. The chain combines TRBV6-2 or TRBV6-3 with TRBJ2-2; D remains unclear. Trimming removed 2 bases at V and 1 base at J, with 5 bases between. CDR1 is MNHEY, CDR2 SVGEGT, per germline. CDR3 length equals 14 residues. CDR3 residues: CASSYLRNTGELFF. CDR3 coding DNA: TGTGCCAGCAGTTACCTTCGGAACACCGGGGAGCTGTTTTTT.

The rearrangement joins TRBV4-1 to TRBJ1-4; 7 bases are a match to TRBD1. From germline, CDR1 is MGHRA and CDR2 YSYEKL. V gave up 0 bases and J gave up 4 bases; unmatched junction bases: 5. This CDR3 has 16 residues. The CDR3 here is CASSQERQGVNEKLFF. The CDR3 bases are TGCGCCAGCAGCCAAGAAAGGCAGGGGGTTAATGAAAAACTGTTTTTT.

This clonotype was detected ten times or more. This chain uses TRBV28 with TRBJ2-1, with 7 bases lining up with TRBD2. Germline-derived CDR1 and CDR2 are MDHEN and SYDVKM. V was pared by 8 bases and J by 1 base, with 2 bases of the junction left unmatched. CDR3 length: 13 amino acids. CDR3 DNA sequence: TGTGCCAGCGAGCGGGGATCCTACAATGAGCAGTTCTTC. The encoded protein is CASERGSYNEQFF. Complete variable domain (other parts from reference TRBV28 and TRBJ2-1): DVKVTQSSRYLVKRTGEKVFLECVQDMDHENMFWYRQDPGLGLRLIYFSYDVKMKEKGDIPEGYSVSREKKERFSLILESASTNQTSMYLCASERGSYNEQFFGPGTRLTVL.

V and J are TRBV29-1 and TRBJ1-2, with D possibly matching TRBD1 (5 bases). V was shortened by 5 bases and J by 6 bases, with 16 bases between the two germline ends. CDR3 length: 13 amino acids. Germline CDR1 is SQVTM and CDR2 is ANQGSEA. CDR3 protein: CSVFGNRSDGYTF. DNA for the CDR3: TGCAGCGTTTTTGGGAACAGGAGCGATGGCTACACCTTC.

This clonotype appeared a few times. This chain links TRBV27 with TRBJ2-3; D is unclear. Germline CDR1 reads MNHEY; CDR2 reads SMNVEV (reference sequence). This CDR3 has 12 residues. The V end was cut by 7 bases, the J end by 2 bases, with 7 bases between. CDR3: CASKQITDTQYF. In DNA, the CDR3 is TGTGCCAGCAAACAGATCACAGATACGCAGTATTTT.

This clonotype appeared many times. The rearrangement uses TRBV27 and TRBJ1-5; 7 positions agree with TRBD1. Per germline, CDR1 MNHEY and CDR2 SMNVEV (reference sequence). The junction had 10 bases not matched to a gene; V was cut back by 4 bases and J by 4 bases. This CDR3 has 16 amino acids. The CDR3 protein is CASSWSGQADNQPQHF. The CDR3 nucleotides are TGTGCCAGCAGTTGGAGTGGACAGGCGGATAATCAGCCCCAGCATTTT.

The sample holds many counts of this clonotype. This chain links TRBV6-2 or TRBV6-3 with TRBJ2-1; TRBD2 matches 9 bases. This CDR3 comprises 15 residues. The germline V gene encodes CDR1 MNHEY and CDR2 SVGEGT. Unmatched junction bases numbered 10, after V lost 6 bases and J lost 7 bases. CDR3 in amino acids: CASRSSGNAFNEQFF. The CDR3 bases are TGTGCCAGCAGATCTAGCGGGAACGCATTTAATGAGCAGTTCTTC.

Note on this clonotype: A read error may account for a junction end that differs from germline. This rearrangement joins TRBV29-1 to TRBJ2-2; 10 positions agree with TRBD2. This CDR3 has 16 residues. Germline V lookup: CDR1 SQVTM, CDR2 ANQGSEA. CDR3 sequence (DNA): TGCAGCGTTGAAGACCTACTAGCGGGAAGGACCGGGGAGCTGGTTTTT. Translation: CSVEDLLAGRTGELVF.

Of note for this clonotype: Possible read error: a much larger clone is one base away. The chain has TRBV28 and TRBJ2-7; D perhaps matches TRBD2 (6 bases). Germline V CDR1 and CDR2: MDHEN, SYDVKM. CDR3 length: 16 residues. The V gene lost 1 base and the J gene lost 7 bases, with 20 bases spanning the gap. CDR3 protein: CASSLSVGGLGNEQYF. In DNA form, the CDR3 reads TGTGCCAGCAGTTTATCGGTGGGGGGTTTGGGAAATGAGCAGTACTTC.

In this sample, this clonotype turned up a few times. This chain links TRBV20-1 with TRBJ2-5, with 9 bases matching TRBD1. CDR3 length equals 16 residues. Trimming removed 0 bases from V and 2 bases from J; junction bases left unmatched: 7. The germline V gene has CDR1 DFQATT and CDR2 SNEGSKA (reference sequence). In DNA form, the CDR3 reads TGCAGTGCTAGAGATTGGTCTGGACAGGGGCAAGAGACCCAGTACTTC. Translation: CSARDWSGQGQETQYF.

This clonotype occurred a few times. V and J are TRBV5-4 and TRBJ2-7; 10 bases fit TRBD1. V was clipped by 4 bases and J by 2 bases; unmatched bases: 6. The CDR3 loop spans 15 amino acids. Germline CDR1 SGHNT, CDR2 YYREEE (reference sequence). The CDR3 nucleotides are TGTGCCAGCAGCGGCCGGGACAGGGGCCCCTACGAGCAGTACTTC. Translating it yields CASSGRDRGPYEQYF.

The chain recombines TRBV5-1 with TRBJ2-7; a possible D gene is TRBD1 (6 bases). There are 20 residues in the CDR3. CDR1 and CDR2 (germline): SGHRS, YFSETQ. V was clipped by 1 base and J by 0 bases, with 26 bases between them. CDR3 in DNA: TGCGCCAGCAGCTTGCAGTCAGGGGTCGGCGAGGGTGTATACTCCTACGAGCAGTACTTC. Translated: CASSLQSGVGEGVYSYEQYF.

This sequence joins TRBV7-8 and TRBJ2-1, with TRBD1 identical over 8 bases. The CDR3 totals 14 residues. Trimming at V came to 3 bases and at J to 6 bases, leaving 4 bases not matched to a gene. The germline V gene encodes CDR1 SGHVS and CDR2 FQNEAQ. The CDR3 DNA follows: TGTGCCAGCAGCTTCCGACAGGGGCGCAATGAGCAGTTCTTC. Its protein is CASSFRQGRNEQFF.

There are many counts of this clonotype. The chain combines TRBV7-8 with TRBJ2-7, with 8 bases identical to TRBD2. Germline assignment: CDR1 SGHVS and CDR2 FQNEAQ. The CDR3 covers 16 residues. After removal of 1 base from V and 3 bases from J, the junction contained 8 bases not matched to a gene. As DNA, the CDR3 is TGTGCCAGCAGCTTAGGACAGGCGGGAGGTCTCTACGAGCAGTACTTC. Protein: CASSLGQAGGLYEQYF.

With regard to this clonotype: Relative to the germline gene, one junction end is altered; a read error may explain this. The V and J genes are TRBV11-2 and TRBJ2-1; 11 bases align to TRBD2. The V gene's germline CDR1 is SGHAT and CDR2 FQNNGV. The CDR3 is 14 amino acids. CDR3 amino acids: CASSSAGLAVEQLF. The CDR3 DNA follows: TGTGCCAGCAGCTCCGCGGGACTAGCGGTTGAGCAGCTCTTC.

This clonotype was seen ten or more times. The CDR3 spells CASSLGGESSYAEAFF. CDR3 coding DNA: TGTGCCAGCAGTTTGGGGGGCGAGAGTAGTTATGCTGAAGCTTTCTTT. The V gene is TRBV28, the J gene TRBJ1-1, with D possibly being TRBD1 (6 bases). Germline V gene sequence: CDR1 MDHEN, CDR2 SYDVKM. The CDR3 has 16 residues. V shed 3 bases and J shed 6 bases, with 20 bases lying between them.

This chain links TRBV19 with TRBJ1-5; TRBD1 is a possible D gene (5 bases). This CDR3 has 15 residues. Between the trimmed V and J ends, which lost 6 bases and 0 bases, there was a span of 12 bases. Germline CDR1 LNHDA, CDR2 SQIVND (reference sequence). The CDR3 nucleotides are TGTGCCAGTAGCCCGGGGGAGGCTAGCAATCAGCCCCAGCATTTT. This codes for CASSPGEASNQPQHF.

The chain uses TRBV5-8 and TRBJ1-1, with D uncertain. This CDR3 spans 13 amino acids. Germline loops: CDR1 SGHTS, CDR2 YDEGEE. Trimming removed 4 bases from V and 1 base from J, with 8 bases in between. The CDR3 loop is CASSELKNTEAFF. CDR3 DNA: TGTGCCAGCAGCGAACTTAAGAACACTGAAGCTTTCTTT.

This chain links TRBV19 with TRBJ2-5; D unresolved. The germline CDR1 and CDR2 sequences are LNHDA and SQIVND (reference sequence). V lost 1 base and J 0 bases, leaving 9 bases between the germline ends. The CDR3 is made up of 15 amino acids. CDR3 residues: CASSIAWGNQETQYF. Here the CDR3 DNA reads TGTGCCAGTAGTATAGCATGGGGAAACCAAGAGACCCAGTACTTC.

The chain joins TRBV15 to TRBJ2-2, with TRBD2 identical over 7 bases. The CDR3 spans 14 residues. The germline gives CDR1 LNHNV, CDR2 YYDKDF (reference sequence). The V segment lost 3 bases and the J segment 6 bases; nucleotides outside the gene matches: 4. The CDR3 bases are TGTGCCACCAGCAGGCCAGGACTAGCCGGGGAGCTGTTTTTT. It translates to CATSRPGLAGELFF.

The table lists this clonotype with a few counts. The chain couples TRBV5-1 to TRBJ2-1; 9 bases line up with TRBD2. Germline loops: CDR1 SGHRS, CDR2 YFSETQ. The ends lost 0 bases at V and 6 bases at J; junction bases unmatched: 7. The CDR3 covers 16 residues. CDR3 bases: TGCGCCAGCAGCTTGGGGTCGGCGGGAGGGATCAATGAGCAGTTCTTC. Amino acid sequence: CASSLGSAGGINEQFF.

This clonotype was recorded many times. V usage is TRBV5-1 and J usage is TRBJ2-1; 7 bases fit TRBD2. The V segment lost 6 bases and the J segment 0 bases; nucleotides outside the gene matches: 3. Germline CDR1 SGHRS, CDR2 YFSETQ. This CDR3 region has 14 residues. This CDR3 is CASNSGPSYNEQFF. The CDR3, as DNA: TGCGCCAGCAATAGCGGGCCCTCCTACAATGAGCAGTTCTTC.